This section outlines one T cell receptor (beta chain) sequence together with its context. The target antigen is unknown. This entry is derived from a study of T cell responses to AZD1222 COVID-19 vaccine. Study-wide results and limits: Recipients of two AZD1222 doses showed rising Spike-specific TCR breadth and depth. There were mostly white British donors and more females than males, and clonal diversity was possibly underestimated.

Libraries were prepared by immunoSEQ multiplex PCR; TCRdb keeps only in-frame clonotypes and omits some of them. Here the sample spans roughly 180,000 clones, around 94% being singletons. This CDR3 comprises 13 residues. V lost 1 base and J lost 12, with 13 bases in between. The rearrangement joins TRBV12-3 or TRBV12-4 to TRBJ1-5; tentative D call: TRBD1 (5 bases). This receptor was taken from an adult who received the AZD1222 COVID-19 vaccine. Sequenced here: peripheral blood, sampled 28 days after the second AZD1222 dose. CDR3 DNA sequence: TGTGCCAGCAGTTTAGGGTTGGGAACAGGCCAGCATTTT. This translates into CASSLGLGTGQHF.